These T cell receptor beta chains were read from a single sample in a study of CD8+ T cells in alopecia areata. Sequencing used immunoSEQ multiplex PCR; TCRdb keeps in-frame clones, though not all of them. The sample comprises approximately 180,000 clones, more than 50% of which are singletons, and 0.95% to 1.1% rests with the top ten. The sample consisted of CD4+ T cells sorted from blood, taken at week 24, from a patient treated with tofacitinib. These TCRs come from a human donor with alopecia areata. The CDR3 runs from the conserved cysteine through the conserved F or W. The order of the fields is V gene, D gene, J gene, clone size, CDR3 DNA, CDR3 protein. The D gene is left open where the match is weak. Expanded clones get a size class; other rows say once, few or many, or leave the size out.

V: TRBV28; D: -; J: TRBJ2-5; size: few; DNA: TGTGCCAGCAGTTCCAACCAGGAGGCCCAGTACTTC; CDR3: CASSSNQEAQYF
V: TRBV5-1; D: TRBD1; J: TRBJ2-6; size: -; DNA: TGCGCCAGCAGCTTGAATCAGGGGGTTGCGACTGGGGCCAACGTCCTGACTTTC; CDR3: CASSLNQGVATGANVLTF
V: TRBV6-1; D: -; J: TRBJ2-7; size: -; DNA: TGTGCCAGCAGTGAAGTGGGCGCACCGACCTACGAGCAGTACTTC; CDR3: CASSEVGAPTYEQYF
V: TRBV25-1; D: -; J: TRBJ1-1; size: once; DNA: TGTGCCAGCAGTGATCCGGGAGGGAACACTGAAGCTTTCTTT; CDR3: CASSDPGGNTEAFF
V: TRBV7-2; D: TRBD2; J: TRBJ2-7; size: once; DNA: TGTGCCAGCAGGCGACTAGCGGGGGCATACGAGCAGTACTTC; CDR3: CASRRLAGAYEQYF
V: TRBV2; D: -; J: TRBJ1-1; size: -; DNA: TGTGCCAGCAGTCCGACGACAGCGAACACTGAAGCTTTCTTT; CDR3: CASSPTTANTEAFF
V: TRBV30; D: -; J: TRBJ1-1; size: -; DNA: TGTGCCTGGACGGTCCAGCTGAACACTGAAGCTTTCTTT; CDR3: CAWTVQLNTEAFF
V: TRBV6-5; D: -; J: TRBJ1-2; size: -; DNA: TGTGCCAGCAGTCCCGGGATAGCCTATGGCTACACCTTC; CDR3: CASSPGIAYGYTF
V: TRBV5-1; D: -; J: TRBJ2-3; size: few; DNA: TGCGCCAGCAGCTTGGAAGGTAGAAGCACAGATACGCAGTATTTT; CDR3: CASSLEGRSTDTQYF
V: TRBV27; D: -; J: TRBJ2-7; size: -; DNA: TGTGCCAGCAGTTTTTGCTTCCAGCAGTACTTC; CDR3: CASSFCFQQYF
V: TRBV4-1; D: -; J: TRBJ2-7; size: -; DNA: TGCGCCAGCAGCCAAGACTGGGGGACGAACTACGAGCAGTACTTC; CDR3: CASSQDWGTNYEQYF
V: TRBV6-5; D: -; J: TRBJ1-5; size: -; DNA: TGTGCCAGCAGTTTTACAGGGTCTCTGGATCAGCCCCAGCATTTT; CDR3: CASSFTGSLDQPQHF
V: TRBV5-1; D: TRBD1; J: TRBJ1-1; size: -; DNA: TGCGCCAGCAGCTTAACCGGGACAGGGGGCCCGAACACTGAAGCTTTCTTT; CDR3: CASSLTGTGGPNTEAFF
V: TRBV7-2; D: -; J: TRBJ2-6; size: few; DNA: TGTGCCAGCAGCTTAGCGCCGGGGCAGGGGGCCAACGTCCTGACTTTC; CDR3: CASSLAPGQGANVLTF
V: TRBV7-6; D: -; J: TRBJ2-1; size: -; DNA: TGTGCCAGCAGTCAACGAGGGGGTTCTGAGCAGTTCTTC; CDR3: CASSQRGGSEQFF
V: TRBV5-5; D: -; J: TRBJ1-1; size: few; DNA: TGTGCCAGCAGCTTCCCAAGCCTTATGAACACTGAAGCTTTCTTT; CDR3: CASSFPSLMNTEAFF
V: TRBV7-2; D: -; J: TRBJ1-2; size: -; DNA: TGTGCCAGCGCCCTAGGGGGATCTTATGGCTACACCTTC; CDR3: CASALGGSYGYTF
V: TRBV7-9; D: -; J: TRBJ1-1; size: few; DNA: TGTGCCAGCAGCTTACAGAACACTGAAGCTTTCTTT; CDR3: CASSLQNTEAFF
V: TRBV29-1; D: -; J: TRBJ2-7; size: few; DNA: TGCAGCGTAACCCCGGGAGCTTCATACGAGCAGTACTTC; CDR3: CSVTPGASYEQYF
V: TRBV29-1; D: -; J: TRBJ2-6; size: -; DNA: TGCAGCGTCGCAGACTCTGGGGCCAACGTCCTGACTTTC; CDR3: CSVADSGANVLTF
V: TRBV14; D: -; J: TRBJ2-1; size: few; DNA: TGTGCCAGCAGCCTCGGAACACGATACAATGAGCAGTTCTTC; CDR3: CASSLGTRYNEQFF
V: TRBV5-6; D: TRBD1; J: TRBJ2-7; size: -; DNA: TGTGCCAGCAGCTTATTGCGACAGGGACGTCCTTACGAGCAGTACTTC; CDR3: CASSLLRQGRPYEQYF
V: TRBV28; D: TRBD1; J: TRBJ2-7; size: few; DNA: TGTGCCAGCACCCATCGGACAGGTCCATACGAGCAGTACTTC; CDR3: CASTHRTGPYEQYF
V: TRBV29-1; D: -; J: TRBJ2-1; size: -; DNA: TGCAGCGTTGTTCCCCGGAGGGAACCGTACAATGAGCAGTTCTTC; CDR3: CSVVPRREPYNEQFF